These 16 T cell receptor beta chains share one sample of origin, sequenced in a study of T cell responses to AZD1222 COVID-19 vaccine. Sequencing was performed with immunoSEQ multiplex PCR; in TCRdb, only in-frame clones are kept and a portion is missing. The sample consists of about 110,000 clones, about 94% of them appearing once. The sample in question was peripheral blood, obtained 28 days after the second AZD1222 dose. The source is an adult who received the AZD1222 COVID-19 vaccine.

The genes are TRBV28 and TRBJ1-5; D gene ambiguous. This CDR3 comprises 17 residues. V lost 2 bases, J lost 4 bases, and 18 bases lay in between. Germline lookup yields CDR1 MDHEN and CDR2 SYDVKM. In DNA form, the CDR3 reads TGTGCCAGCAGTTTACTTACCCGCCCTTCCCAGAATCAGCCCCAGCATTTT. Its translation: CASSLLTRPSQNQPQHF.

The J gene is TRBJ1-1, the V gene TRBV19; D possibly corresponds to TRBD1 (6 bases). CDR1 is LNHDA and CDR2 is SQIVND in the germline V gene (reference sequence). The CDR3 is 15 amino acids. Trimming pared 1 base from V and 5 bases from J, leaving 14 bases between. In DNA, the CDR3 is TGTGCCAGTAGTATAGCGCCTACAGGGTTGACTGAAGCTTTCTTT. Translation: CASSIAPTGLTEAFF.

This chain connects TRBV5-5 to TRBJ2-5, with a possible D match to TRBD2 (6 bases). The CDR3 runs to 18 residues. Trimming took 0 bases from V and 7 from J, leaving 25 bases between them. In germline, CDR1 is SGHKS, CDR2 YYEKEE (reference sequence). The CDR3 bases are TGTGCCAGCAGCTTGGCGGATGGGGGGACGTGGGTCAGTCGGACCCAGTACTTC. Protein product: CASSLADGGTWVSRTQYF. The full variable domain, completed using reference TRBV5-5 and TRBJ2-5, is DAGVTQSPTHLIKTRGQQVTLRCSPISGHKSVSWYQQVLGQGPQFIFQYYEKEERGRGNFPDRFSARQFPNYSSELNVNALLLGDSALYLCASSLADGGTWVSRTQYFGPGTRLLVL.

This chain's CDR3 is CASSQTGDNNQPQHF. The CDR3 DNA reads as TGTGCCAGCAGTCAAACAGGAGACAATAATCAGCCCCAGCATTTT. This chain links TRBV6-5 with TRBJ1-5; weak D call: TRBD1 (5 bases). The CDR3 extends over 15 amino acids. Looked up from germline, CDR1 is MNHEY and CDR2 is SVGAGI. The ends were cut back, 5 bases at V and 4 bases at J, with 15 bases in the middle.

The chain uses TRBV7-9 and TRBJ2-3, with a tentative D call TRBD2 (6 bases). V was clipped by 1 base and J by 3 bases, with 8 bases between them. Germline assignment: CDR1 SEHNR and CDR2 FQNEAQ (reference sequence). The CDR3 totals 14 residues. CDR3 sequence (DNA): TGTGCCAGCAGCTTAGGGGCGGGGACAGATACGCAGTATTTT. Residues: CASSLGAGTDTQYF.

This clone has only one observation. This chain joins TRBV10-3 and TRBJ2-2; maybe TRBD1 (7 bases). Per germline, CDR1 ENHRY and CDR2 SYGVKD. V gave up 5 bases and J gave up 5 bases, with 9 bases separating them. The CDR3 loop spans 13 amino acids. The CDR3 nucleotides read TGTGCCATCAGTCCAGGGGGGACCGGGGAGCTGTTTTTT. It encodes CAISPGGTGELFF.

The genes are TRBV5-1 and TRBJ1-2; D is unresolved. The V end lost 0 bases, the J end lost 4 bases, and 13 bases lay between the germline ends. CDR1 is SGHRS, CDR2 YFSETQ, per germline. The CDR3 length is 15 residues. The CDR3 DNA is TGCGCCAGCAGCTTGGCCGGAGGCGGATCCTATGGCTACACCTTC. Its translation is CASSLAGGGSYGYTF.

The CDR3 here is CASTPVGQGADTQYF. The CDR3 DNA reads as TGTGCCAGTACCCCAGTGGGACAGGGGGCCGATACGCAGTATTTT. V and J are TRBV19 and TRBJ2-3, with 12 bases lining up with TRBD1. The CDR3 loop spans 15 amino acids. V trimming: 7 bases; J trimming: 6 bases; junction bases outside the gene matches: 8. Germline V gives CDR1 LNHDA, CDR2 SQIVND (reference sequence).

The V gene is TRBV7-9, the J gene TRBJ2-7; 8 nucleotides agree with TRBD1. The ends lost 2 bases at V and 6 bases at J; junction bases unmatched: 6. The germline gives CDR1 SEHNR, CDR2 FQNEAQ (reference sequence). The CDR3 is 14 residues long. The CDR3 nucleotides are TGTGCCAGCAGCTTACAGAGACAGGGGTCCGAGCAGTACTTC. The encoded protein is CASSLQRQGSEQYF.

This chain links TRBV11-2 with TRBJ1-3; unclear D gene. The CDR3 sequence is 16 residues long. Germline V gene sequence: CDR1 SGHAT, CDR2 FQNNGV. Trimming stripped 3 bases from V and 2 bases from J, with 14 bases between. The CDR3 protein is CASSFNPGAPGNTIYF. The CDR3, as DNA: TGTGCCAGCAGCTTCAATCCGGGAGCCCCTGGAAACACCATATATTTT.

The V call is TRBV3-1 (or the pseudogene TRBV3-2), the J call TRBJ2-1; TRBD2 matches 8 bases. The CDR3 is made up of 15 amino acids. The J segment lost 5 bases and the V segment lost 2 bases, leaving 5 bases of the junction unmatched. Germline V CDR1 and CDR2: LGHDT, YNNKEL (reference sequence). This CDR3 is CASSQFAGGDNEQFF. As DNA, the CDR3 is TGTGCCAGCAGCCAATTCGCGGGAGGAGACAATGAGCAGTTCTTC.

About this clone: Germline and junction disagree at one end, which may indicate a read error. This rearrangement joins TRBV6-1 to TRBJ2-1, with a weak D call TRBD2 (6 bases). CDR3 length equals 15 residues. Germline V gives CDR1 MNHNS, CDR2 SASEGT. CDR3 sequence reads: CATSDTSILYNEQFF. CDR3 sequence (DNA): TGTGCCACCAGTGACACTAGCATTCTATACAATGAGCAGTTCTTC.

V is TRBV2 and J is TRBJ2-1; maybe TRBD1 (6 bases). The CDR3 is 14 amino acids. V lost 10 bases to trimming and J lost 0 bases, with 13 bases between them. Germline V gene sequence: CDR1 SNHLY, CDR2 FYNNEI. The CDR3 DNA is TGTGCCACCGAGGGGGAGAGCTCCTACAATGAGCAGTTCTTC. Translating gives CATEGESSYNEQFF. The whole variable domain, filled in from reference TRBV2 and TRBJ2-1, reads EPEVTQTPSHQVTQMGQEVILRCVPISNHLYFYWYRQILGQKVEFLVSFYNNEISEKSEIFDDQFSVERPDGSNFTLKIRSTKLEDSAMYFCATEGESSYNEQFFGPGTRLTVL.

The chain employs TRBV19 and TRBJ1-4, with D hard to call. CDR3 length: 12 residues. Germline-derived CDR1 and CDR2 are LNHDA and SQIVND (reference sequence). V was clipped by 8 bases and J by 7 bases, with 11 bases between them. The DNA of the CDR3 is TGTGCCAGTCGGACGGTTGGTGAAAAACTGTTTTTT. Residues: CASRTVGEKLFF.

The J gene is TRBJ2-7, the V gene TRBV25-1; D is tentatively TRBD1 or TRBD2 (6 bases each). The V end lost 2 bases, the J end lost 1 base, and 12 bases lay between the germline ends. The CDR3 runs 15 residues. Germline CDR1 and CDR2: MGHDK and SYGVNS. The CDR3 coding sequence is TGTGCCAGCAGTGAAGAGGGGGGCACATCCTACGAGCAGTACTTC. This translates into CASSEEGGTSYEQYF.

V and J are TRBV11-2 and TRBJ2-5; no clear D gene. Trimming removed 4 bases at V and 2 bases at J, with 11 bases between. This CDR3 comprises 14 residues. Germline V gene data show CDR1 as SGHAT and CDR2 as FQNNGV. In DNA form, the CDR3 reads TGTGCCAGCAGCTCTAGTTTATTACAAGAGACCCAGTACTTC. It is translated as CASSSSLLQETQYF. Supplemented by reference TRBV11-2 and TRBJ2-5, the full variable domain reads EAGVAQSPRYKIIEKRQSVAFWCNPISGHATLYWYQQILGQGPKLLIQFQNNGVVDDSQLPKDRFSAERLKGVDSTLKIQPAKLEDSAVYLCASSSSLLQETQYFGPGTRLLVL.